This T cell receptor (beta chain) was found in a study of response to subunit inactivated influenza vaccine. This clonotype was observed a handful of times. This CDR3 contains 15 residues. Unmatched junction bases numbered 8, after V lost 3 bases and J lost 7 bases. In germline, CDR1 is MNHEY, CDR2 SMNVEV (reference sequence). MiXCR was run by TCRdb on the RT-PCR reads, yielding one entry per CDR3 protein. This table has about 180,000 distinct CDR3 sequences, about 10% appearing once. The chain links TRBV27 to TRBJ2-2, with TRBD2 matching 7 bases. The source is a man aged 45-69 years who received an inactivated influenza vaccine. The sequencing used CD8+ T cells sorted from PBMCs, collected 23 months after vaccination. CDR3 amino acids: CASSFFSGFGGELFF. CDR3 DNA: TGTGCCAGCAGTTTTTTTAGCGGGTTCGGCGGGGAGCTGTTTTTT.